This T cell receptor (beta chain) was found in a study of T cell responses to AZD1222 COVID-19 vaccine. Sequencing used immunoSEQ multiplex PCR; TCRdb keeps in-frame clones, though not all of them. Of some 54,000 clones detected, more than 70% appear once; the ten largest clones hold less than 2%. The CDR3 has 17 amino acids. Germline-derived CDR1 and CDR2 are MDHEN and SYDVKM. V trimming: 4 bases; J trimming: 6 bases; junction bases outside the gene matches: 12. Points on this clone: Antigen unknown.

Overall study findings and caveats: Only 5 to 7 individuals given AZD1222 were seropositive at baseline. Regions 160-218 and 743-854 dominated among vaccine-associated CD4 TCRs spanning spike. Donors in the cohort were predominantly white British and more often female, and clonal diversity was possibly underestimated.

Material: peripheral blood, obtained on day 0 of AZD1222 vaccination. The chain couples TRBV28 to TRBJ1-6, with TRBD1 identical over 7 bases. The sequence was obtained from an adult in good health. The CDR3 bases are TGTGCCAGCAGTTCCCAACCCCAGGGGGGAGTTAATTCACCCCTCCACTTT. It is translated as CASSSQPQGGVNSPLHF.